The rows below give T cell receptor beta chains drawn from one sample of a study of shared clonotypes between healthy human individuals. Profiled with immunoSEQ multiplex PCR; TCRdb holds only in-frame clones, not every one. The repertoire holds 600,000 to 750,000 clones, with around 70% as singletons. The sample comprised memory CD4+ T cells sorted from blood. These receptors originate from a woman aged 25 to 45 in good health. The CDR3 runs from the conserved cysteine through the conserved F or W. Fields, in order: clone size, D gene, V gene, J gene, CDR3 DNA, CDR3 protein. D genes are given only for firm matches. Clone size is shown for a subset of rows, as once, few, many or a class of expanded clone.

clone size: .
D gene: .
V gene: TRBV4-1
J gene: TRBJ1-1
CDR3 DNA: TGCGCCAGCAGCCAAGCAATCGCAGGCAACACTGAAGCTTTCTTT
CDR3 protein: CASSQAIAGNTEAFF

clone size: .
D gene: .
V gene: TRBV2
J gene: TRBJ1-5
CDR3 DNA: TGTGCCAGCAGTCCGGGTTCCCTCAATCAGCCCCAGCATTTT
CDR3 protein: CASSPGSLNQPQHF

clone size: .
D gene: .
V gene: TRBV7-8
J gene: TRBJ2-7
CDR3 DNA: TGTGCCAGCAGCTTAGTGGAGAAATTCTACGAGCAGTACTTC
CDR3 protein: CASSLVEKFYEQYF

clone size: .
D gene: .
V gene: TRBV5-1
J gene: TRBJ1-1
CDR3 DNA: TGCGCCAGCAGCCCCGGAGAGTATGAAGCTTTCTTT
CDR3 protein: CASSPGEYEAFF

clone size: .
D gene: .
V gene: TRBV6-5
J gene: TRBJ2-7
CDR3 DNA: TGTGCCAGCAGTGTCTCAAGGGGCCACGAGCAGTACTTC
CDR3 protein: CASSVSRGHEQYF

clone size: .
D gene: .
V gene: TRBV5-5
J gene: TRBJ2-6
CDR3 DNA: TGTGCCAGCAGCTTGGCCGGGACGGGAGACTCTGGGGCCAACGTCCTGACTTTC
CDR3 protein: CASSLAGTGDSGANVLTF

clone size: once
D gene: .
V gene: TRBV5-1
J gene: TRBJ2-1
CDR3 DNA: TGCGCCAGCGGGGCTGAAGGGGGCTACAATGAGCAGTTCTTC
CDR3 protein: CASGAEGGYNEQFF

clone size: once
D gene: .
V gene: TRBV6-5
J gene: TRBJ1-5
CDR3 DNA: TGTGCCAGCAGTTACGACTGGGATAGCAATCAGCCCCAGCATTTT
CDR3 protein: CASSYDWDSNQPQHF

clone size: .
D gene: .
V gene: TRBV30
J gene: TRBJ1-2
CDR3 DNA: TGTGCCTGGAGTGGGGTCGGTACAGGGACTAACTATGGCTACACCTTC
CDR3 protein: CAWSGVGTGTNYGYTF

clone size: few
D gene: .
V gene: TRBV6-5
J gene: TRBJ2-1
CDR3 DNA: TGTGCCAGCAGTGCCTACTCAAGCTCCTACAATGAGCAGTTCTTC
CDR3 protein: CASSAYSSSYNEQFF

clone size: few
D gene: .
V gene: TRBV5-8
J gene: TRBJ2-1
CDR3 DNA: TGTGCCAGTTTACTAGCCCCGAGCTCCTACAATGAGCAGTTCTTC
CDR3 protein: CASLLAPSSYNEQFF

clone size: .
D gene: .
V gene: TRBV5-6
J gene: TRBJ1-2
CDR3 DNA: TGTGCCAGCAGCAACACAGGGTCGGGCTATGGCTACACCTTC
CDR3 protein: CASSNTGSGYGYTF

clone size: .
D gene: .
V gene: TRBV5-1
J gene: TRBJ2-1
CDR3 DNA: TGCGCCAGCAGAATTGACGGGAGCTCCTACAATGAGCAGTTCTTC
CDR3 protein: CASRIDGSSYNEQFF

clone size: .
D gene: .
V gene: TRBV6-1
J gene: TRBJ1-5
CDR3 DNA: TGTGCCAGCAGTGAGTTGGGCGGCCAGCCCCAGCATTTT
CDR3 protein: CASSELGGQPQHF

clone size: .
D gene: .
V gene: TRBV27
J gene: TRBJ2-7
CDR3 DNA: TGTGCCAGCAGTCAAAGGCAGGGAACAGGGTACGAGCAGTACTTC
CDR3 protein: CASSQRQGTGYEQYF

clone size: .
D gene: .
V gene: TRBV11-3
J gene: TRBJ2-7
CDR3 DNA: TGTGCCAGCAGCTCCGGGACCCCCTACGAGCAGTACTTC
CDR3 protein: CASSSGTPYEQYF

clone size: few
D gene: .
V gene: TRBV2
J gene: TRBJ2-5
CDR3 DNA: TGTGCCAGCAGGGGGTTGATCGAGACCCAGTACTTC
CDR3 protein: CASRGLIETQYF

clone size: .
D gene: .
V gene: TRBV5-1
J gene: TRBJ1-4
CDR3 DNA: TGCGCCAGCAGCTTGGCGCCAGGGAGTCGGGGTAATGAAAAACTGTTTTTT
CDR3 protein: CASSLAPGSRGNEKLFF

clone size: .
D gene: TRBD1
V gene: TRBV5-1
J gene: TRBJ2-5
CDR3 DNA: TGCGCCAGCAGCTTGTATGGCCGGGCAGGGGGCTGGGAGACCCAGTACTTC
CDR3 protein: CASSLYGRAGGWETQYF

clone size: many
D gene: .
V gene: TRBV11-2
J gene: TRBJ1-2
CDR3 DNA: TGTGCCAGCAGCCCGGACGGGTATGGCTACACCTTC
CDR3 protein: CASSPDGYGYTF

clone size: .
D gene: .
V gene: TRBV7-2
J gene: TRBJ2-7
CDR3 DNA: TGTGCCAGCAGCCCCCTTAGTTTTGGGCCCCTCTACGAGCAGTACTTC
CDR3 protein: CASSPLSFGPLYEQYF

clone size: once
D gene: .
V gene: TRBV19
J gene: TRBJ2-2
CDR3 DNA: TGTGCCAGTAGTCGCCAGGGAACTAGCGGGGAGCTGTTTTTT
CDR3 protein: CASSRQGTSGELFF

clone size: .
D gene: TRBD2
V gene: TRBV19
J gene: TRBJ2-2
CDR3 DNA: TGTGCCAGTAGGGGACTAGCGGCGAACACCGGGGAGCTGTTTTTT
CDR3 protein: CASRGLAANTGELFF

clone size: .
D gene: .
V gene: TRBV5-1
J gene: TRBJ2-1
CDR3 DNA: TGCGCCAGCAGCTTGGGGGGGACTGTCAATGAGCAGTTCTTC
CDR3 protein: CASSLGGTVNEQFF

clone size: .
D gene: TRBD2
V gene: TRBV28
J gene: TRBJ2-1
CDR3 DNA: TGTGCCAGCAGTTTCGTTTCGACTAGCGGGAGGAATGAGCAGTTCTTC
CDR3 protein: CASSFVSTSGRNEQFF

clone size: .
D gene: .
V gene: TRBV5-1
J gene: TRBJ2-1
CDR3 DNA: TGCGCCAGCTACGGGGGAGTAGGCTACGGTGAGCAGTTCTTC
CDR3 protein: CASYGGVGYGEQFF

clone size: .
D gene: .
V gene: TRBV2
J gene: TRBJ1-3
CDR3 DNA: TGTGCCAGCCGAGTGGGGTCTGGAAACACCATATATTTT
CDR3 protein: CASRVGSGNTIYF

clone size: .
D gene: .
V gene: TRBV11-2
J gene: TRBJ2-5
CDR3 DNA: TGTGCCAGCAGCCAAGCGGTAGAGACCCAGTACTTC
CDR3 protein: CASSQAVETQYF

clone size: .
D gene: .
V gene: TRBV5-1
J gene: TRBJ2-3
CDR3 DNA: TGCGCCAGCAGCCTTAGCGGAGGCGGCACAGATACGCAGTATTTT
CDR3 protein: CASSLSGGGTDTQYF

clone size: .
D gene: TRBD1
V gene: TRBV27
J gene: TRBJ1-1
CDR3 DNA: TGTGCCAGCAGTTTCTACGGGACAGGGGGCTTGACTGAAGCTTTCTTT
CDR3 protein: CASSFYGTGGLTEAFF

clone size: .
D gene: .
V gene: TRBV5-1
J gene: TRBJ1-1
CDR3 DNA: TGCGCCAGCAGCCCGGAGGCAGCCTTGAACACTGAAGCTTTCTTT
CDR3 protein: CASSPEAALNTEAFF

clone size: few
D gene: .
V gene: TRBV2
J gene: TRBJ1-5
CDR3 DNA: TGTGCCAGCAGTGATTGGGCAGCCGATCAGCCCCAGCATTTT
CDR3 protein: CASSDWAADQPQHF

clone size: few
D gene: .
V gene: TRBV11-3
J gene: TRBJ2-1
CDR3 DNA: TGTGCCAGCAGCTTAGAGTCCGGGACCGGAGGCTACAATGAGCAGTTCTTC
CDR3 protein: CASSLESGTGGYNEQFF

clone size: .
D gene: .
V gene: TRBV15
J gene: TRBJ2-7
CDR3 DNA: TGTGCCACCACCCCAGGGGCAGGGGGGCCCTACGAGCAGTACTTC
CDR3 protein: CATTPGAGGPYEQYF

clone size: once
D gene: TRBD1
V gene: TRBV6-5
J gene: TRBJ2-7
CDR3 DNA: TGTGCCAGCAGATCCCTGGGGACAGGGTTATCCGAGCAGTACTTC
CDR3 protein: CASRSLGTGLSEQYF

clone size: .
D gene: .
V gene: TRBV10-3
J gene: TRBJ2-5
CDR3 DNA: TGTGCCATCAGTAACCAAGAGACCCAGTACTTC
CDR3 protein: CAISNQETQYF

clone size: .
D gene: .
V gene: TRBV18
J gene: TRBJ2-1
CDR3 DNA: TGTGCCAGCTCACCCAGTACAGGTAGCTCCTACAATGAGCAGTTCTTC
CDR3 protein: CASSPSTGSSYNEQFF

clone size: .
D gene: .
V gene: TRBV18
J gene: TRBJ1-2
CDR3 DNA: TGTGCCAGCTCACCACCGCGTAGCTTCTATGGCTACACCTTC
CDR3 protein: CASSPPRSFYGYTF

clone size: .
D gene: TRBD2
V gene: TRBV30
J gene: TRBJ2-7
CDR3 DNA: TGTGCCTGGAGACGACTAGCGGGGCTGTCCTACGAGCAGTACTTC
CDR3 protein: CAWRRLAGLSYEQYF

clone size: .
D gene: TRBD2
V gene: TRBV6-5
J gene: TRBJ2-7
CDR3 DNA: TGTGCCAGCAGTTACCGCGGGACTAGCGGGAGTTACGAGCAGTACTTC
CDR3 protein: CASSYRGTSGSYEQYF

clone size: .
D gene: TRBD2
V gene: TRBV4-1
J gene: TRBJ2-3
CDR3 DNA: TGCGCCAGCAGCCAGAACTTGCGGCTAGCGGGAGCAGATACGCAGTATTTT
CDR3 protein: CASSQNLRLAGADTQYF

clone size: .
D gene: TRBD1
V gene: TRBV11-2
J gene: TRBJ2-5
CDR3 DNA: TGTGCCAGCAGCTTTCACAGGGGAGAGACCCAGTACTTC
CDR3 protein: CASSFHRGETQYF

clone size: .
D gene: TRBD2
V gene: TRBV6-5
J gene: TRBJ2-3
CDR3 DNA: TGTGCCAGCTCCCCCGCTAGCGGGATCACAGATACGCAGTATTTT
CDR3 protein: CASSPASGITDTQYF

clone size: .
D gene: .
V gene: TRBV18
J gene: TRBJ2-5
CDR3 DNA: TGTGCCAGCTCACCGTCGCAGGGGGGACTAAAAGAGACCCAGTACTTC
CDR3 protein: CASSPSQGGLKETQYF

clone size: .
D gene: TRBD2
V gene: TRBV4-1
J gene: TRBJ2-3
CDR3 DNA: TGCGCCAGCAGCCAAGTTCGGCGGGAGGGGACAGATACGCAGTATTTT
CDR3 protein: CASSQVRREGTDTQYF

clone size: few
D gene: .
V gene: TRBV7-9
J gene: TRBJ1-2
CDR3 DNA: TGTGCCAGCAGCTTACGCAGGGGAAATGGCTACACCTTC
CDR3 protein: CASSLRRGNGYTF

clone size: .
D gene: .
V gene: TRBV28
J gene: TRBJ1-2
CDR3 DNA: TGTGCCAGCAGGACTCAAGGGCGCCCCGATGGCTACACCTTC
CDR3 protein: CASRTQGRPDGYTF

clone size: .
D gene: TRBD1
V gene: TRBV18
J gene: TRBJ2-3
CDR3 DNA: TGTGCCAGCTCACCAGACAGGGTTCGCACAGATACGCAGTATTTT
CDR3 protein: CASSPDRVRTDTQYF

clone size: .
D gene: .
V gene: TRBV7-9
J gene: TRBJ2-6
CDR3 DNA: TGTGCCAGCAGCTCCCAGGGGCCCAACGTCCTGACTTTC
CDR3 protein: CASSSQGPNVLTF

clone size: .
D gene: .
V gene: TRBV18
J gene: TRBJ1-2
CDR3 DNA: TGTGCCAGCTCAGGTTCGAACTATGGCTACACCTTC
CDR3 protein: CASSGSNYGYTF

clone size: once
D gene: .
V gene: TRBV19
J gene: TRBJ2-2
CDR3 DNA: TGTGCCAGTAGCGAGGGTACGCACACCGGGGAGCTGTTTTTT
CDR3 protein: CASSEGTHTGELFF

clone size: many
D gene: TRBD1
V gene: TRBV25-1
J gene: TRBJ2-7
CDR3 DNA: TGTGCCAGCAGTGAATTCGGGACAGGGCCCATGCAGTACTTC
CDR3 protein: CASSEFGTGPMQYF

clone size: .
D gene: TRBD2
V gene: TRBV18
J gene: TRBJ2-1
CDR3 DNA: TGTGCCAGCTCACCACCGGGAGCGGGAAGGTCCTACAATGAGCAGTTCTTC
CDR3 protein: CASSPPGAGRSYNEQFF

clone size: .
D gene: .
V gene: TRBV5-4
J gene: TRBJ1-5
CDR3 DNA: TGTGCCAGCAGCTTGGATTTGGGGTCGACCGATCAGCCCCAGCATTTT
CDR3 protein: CASSLDLGSTDQPQHF

clone size: .
D gene: .
V gene: TRBV2
J gene: TRBJ2-1
CDR3 DNA: TGTGCCAGCAGTCCTTGGTGGGGATCCAATGAGCAGTTCTTC
CDR3 protein: CASSPWWGSNEQFF

clone size: .
D gene: .
V gene: TRBV6-6
J gene: TRBJ2-7
CDR3 DNA: TGTGCCAGCAGCCTAGGGACCTACGAGCAGTACTTC
CDR3 protein: CASSLGTYEQYF

clone size: .
D gene: TRBD2
V gene: TRBV19
J gene: TRBJ2-3
CDR3 DNA: TGTGCCAGTAGCTCGACCTACCCTACAGCGGGAGGGCCCCCAGATACGCAGTATTTT
CDR3 protein: CASSSTYPTAGGPPDTQYF